This passage covers 6 T cell receptor beta chains from one sample sequenced in a study of T cells in Graves' hyperthyroidism and ophthalmopathy (dated by TCRdb to between 2018 and 2021). The library was built by means of multiplex PCR. Sequencing instrument: Illumina HiSeq 2000. The TCR beta CDR3 regions were amplified from RNA transcripts. The TCR CDR3 was subjected to a first round of RT-PCR using the HTBI primer set and the Qiagen OneStep RT-PCR kit. TCRdb trimmed the raw reads at Q25, called clones with MiXCR and kept productive beta chains. Duplicate CDR3 protein sequences are folded into a single record with the most common DNA and genes. This sample gives around 600,000 distinct CDR3 sequences in total; 14% of them show up just once. The top ten hold 6.5% to 9% of the sample. What was sequenced was blood. The origin of the receptors is a woman aged 18-29 years with Graves' ophthalmopathy.

The sample holds many counts of this clonotype. The chain carries TRBV7-9 and TRBJ1-1, with D possibly matching TRBD1 (5 bases). Germline lookup yields CDR1 SEHNR and CDR2 FQNEAQ (reference sequence). The CDR3 runs 16 residues. V was pared by 6 bases and J by 0 bases, with 17 bases between. For the CDR3, the DNA is TGTGCCAGCAGGAAGGGGCAGAGTTCGATGAACACTGAAGCTTTCTTT. Protein: CASRKGQSSMNTEAFF.

This clonotype was counted a few times. V usage is TRBV6-1 and J usage is TRBJ2-7; D may be TRBD1 or TRBD2 (5 bases each). The germline gives CDR1 MNHNS, CDR2 SASEGT. V lost 6 bases and J lost 6, with 12 bases in between. The CDR3 consists of 12 residues. This CDR3 is CASSQGRVEQYF. DNA for the CDR3: TGTGCCAGCAGCCAGGGACGGGTCGAGCAGTACTTC.

At least ten counts were recorded for this clonotype. V is TRBV10-3 and J is TRBJ1-3, with D hard to call. CDR3 length: 12 amino acids. Germline V gene data show CDR1 as ENHRY and CDR2 as SYGVKD. The V end was cut by 5 bases, the J end by 10 bases, with 12 bases between. The CDR3 bases are TGTGCCATCAGTCAACCACTAGGTACCATATATTTT. This encodes CAISQPLGTIYF.

The sample holds a few counts of this clonotype. This chain joins TRBV20-1 and TRBJ1-6; tentatively, D is TRBD1 (6 bases). The germline V gene has CDR1 DFQATT and CDR2 SNEGSKA (reference sequence). V lost 3 bases to trimming and J lost 4 bases, with 22 bases between them. The CDR3 extends over 18 amino acids. CDR3 sequence (DNA): TGCAGTGCTAGTGAACGGGGGGCATTACTCCTTTATAATTCACCCCTCCACTTT. It specifies CSASERGALLLYNSPLHF.

This clonotype has just a few counts. This rearrangement joins TRBV29-1 to TRBJ2-4, with D maybe TRBD2 (7 bases). V was cut by 7 bases and J by 8 bases, with 18 bases left in between. The CDR3 consists of 13 residues. CDR1 is SQVTM, CDR2 ANQGSEA, per germline. CDR3 amino acids: CSAGGQGRDIQYF. CDR3 bases: TGCAGCGCCGGGGGGCAGGGGAGAGACATTCAGTACTTC.

This clonotype was detected ten times or more. J is TRBJ1-1 and V is TRBV7-8; D gene uncertain. The CDR3 contains 13 residues. Trimming pared 1 base from V and 3 bases from J, leaving 6 bases between. Germline V gene data show CDR1 as SGHVS and CDR2 as FQNEAQ. In DNA, the CDR3 is TGTGCCAGCAGCTTAGGATGGGACACTGAAGCTTTCTTT. It codes for CASSLGWDTEAFF.